The 22 T cell receptor beta chains listed next were all sequenced from one sample in a study of shared clonotypes between healthy human individuals (dated by TCRdb to the early 2020s). Receptor amplification or capture employed the immunoSEQ multiplex PCR assay. In TCRdb, the immuneACCESS table is reduced to in-frame sequences with V and J assigned. These tables do not hold every clone; where another copy was compared, an unresolved V gene accounts for under half, and the others remain unexplained. The sample table shows fewer than 1.6 million clones, and 98% are seen once. Roughly 0.35% of the sample belongs to the ten largest clones. The sample taken for sequencing was naive CD4+ T cells sorted from blood. The sample's cell subset or site label is to be understood as: CD45RA+ positively selected. The receptor source for this set is a man aged 25 to 40 in good health.

The chain joins TRBV5-4 to TRBJ2-1, with 14 bases fitting TRBD2. Trimming at V came to 3 bases and at J to 2 bases, leaving 7 bases not matched to a gene. Germline V gene lookup returns CDR1 SGHNT and CDR2 YYREEE (reference sequence). CDR3 length: 18 residues. As DNA, the CDR3 is TGTGCCAGCAGCTCCCGGCGACTAGCGGGAGGGACCTACAATGAGCAGTTCTTC. Encoded protein: CASSSRRLAGGTYNEQFF.

This chain uses TRBV6-1 with TRBJ1-5; 8 bases agree with TRBD1. The CDR3 has 15 residues. Germline CDR1 reads MNHNS; CDR2 reads SASEGT. The V segment lost 0 bases and the J segment 6 bases; nucleotides outside the gene matches: 4. CDR3 in amino acids: CASSEARRGPQPQHF. The CDR3 coding sequence is TGTGCCAGCAGTGAAGCTCGCAGGGGGCCTCAGCCCCAGCATTTT.

The chain uses TRBV27 and TRBJ1-4; 11 bases align to TRBD1. This CDR3 comprises 19 residues. V was pared by 5 bases and J by 4 bases, with 15 bases of the junction left unmatched. Germline CDR1 and CDR2: MNHEY and SMNVEV (reference sequence). Here the CDR3 DNA reads TGTGCCAGCAGTCCTAGAGGATGGGACAGGGGGGTCGGTAATGAAAAACTGTTTTTT. Translating it yields CASSPRGWDRGVGNEKLFF.

The chain is built from TRBV1 and TRBJ2-4; TRBD1, the table's D call, lacks a check against the DNA. TRBV1 is described as a pseudogene. The CDR3 is 19 residues long. The CDR3 sequence: CTSSQEGQGSVLAKNIQYF. CDR3 bases: TGCACCAGCAGCCAAGAGGGACAGGGGTCCGTTTTAGCCAAAAACATTCAGTACTTC.

V is TRBV5-4 and J is TRBJ2-7; 8 bases are a match to TRBD1. This CDR3 is 13 amino acids long. J gave up 6 bases and V 5 bases, and 7 bases lay outside the gene matches. Looked up from germline, CDR1 is SGHNT and CDR2 is YYREEE (reference sequence). CDR3 residues: CASRFWTGREQYF. The DNA of the CDR3 is TGTGCCAGCAGATTTTGGACAGGGCGCGAGCAGTACTTC.

J is TRBJ2-5 and V is TRBV21-1; the table names TRBD2, a call not compared with the DNA. TRBV21-1 is flagged as a pseudogene. This CDR3 is 16 amino acids long. CDR3 region: CASSIKGGRPQETQYF. The CDR3 DNA reads as TGTGCCAGCAGCATAAAGGGTGGGAGACCCCAAGAGACCCAGTACTTC.

This clone was detected once. V usage is TRBV27 and J usage is TRBJ1-5, with a tentative D call TRBD1 (5 bases). The germline CDR1 and CDR2 sequences are MNHEY and SMNVEV (reference sequence). The CDR3 has 16 residues. V lost 3 bases, J lost 7 bases, and 19 bases lay in between. The chain's CDR3 is CASSLGGQPVVQPQHF. The CDR3 DNA reads as TGTGCCAGCAGTTTGGGCGGACAACCGGTTGTACAGCCCCAGCATTTT.

V and J are TRBV18 and TRBJ2-2; 8 bases are shared with TRBD1. The CDR3 length is 14 residues. Germline lookup yields CDR1 KGHSH and CDR2 LQKENI. Trimming removed 4 bases from V and 6 bases from J; junction bases left unmatched: 4. CDR3 residues: CASSLGTGSGELFF. CDR3 DNA: TGTGCCAGCTCACTTGGGACAGGCTCCGGGGAGCTGTTTTTT.

V usage is TRBV9 and J usage is TRBJ1-3; D gene ambiguous. The ends were cut back, 0 bases at V and 2 bases at J, with 12 bases in the middle. The CDR3 has 16 amino acids. Germline loops: CDR1 SGDLS, CDR2 YYNGEE. As DNA, the CDR3 is TGTGCCAGCAGCGTAGGATCGGTAGTGACTGGAAACACCATATATTTT. It specifies CASSVGSVVTGNTIYF.

The rearrangement links TRBV2 to TRBJ2-7; 8 positions agree with TRBD1. The CDR3 contains 15 residues. The J segment lost 3 bases and the V segment lost 3 bases, leaving 7 bases of the junction unmatched. Per germline, CDR1 SNHLY and CDR2 FYNNEI. The CDR3 DNA reads TGTGCCAGCAGTGACCCCCCTGGGACAGGCTACGAGCAGTACTTC. This codes for CASSDPPGTGYEQYF.

The rearrangement uses TRBV5-6 and TRBJ1-3; TRBD1 matches 8 bases. The V gene end was trimmed by 4 bases and the J gene end by 0 bases; junction bases not matched to a gene: 9. The CDR3 totals 17 residues. CDR1 SGHDT and CDR2 YYEEEE come from the germline V gene. The CDR3 DNA sequence: TGTGCCAGCAGCAGGGACAGGAGGGCGCACTCTGGAAACACCATATATTTT. Protein product: CASSRDRRAHSGNTIYF.

The chain combines TRBV7-6 with TRBJ2-1; TRBD2 matches 13 bases. The CDR3 runs to 19 residues. V lost 6 bases and J lost 0; bases outside the gene matches: 11. Per the germline V gene, CDR1 is SGHVS and CDR2 is FNYEAQ. The DNA for the CDR3 is TGTGCCAGCAGTCCTGGACTAGCGGGAGCAGCGAGCTCCTACAATGAGCAGTTCTTC. As protein: CASSPGLAGAASSYNEQFF.

The gene calls are TRBV5-1 and TRBJ2-1; 15 bases fit TRBD2. The CDR3 runs 18 residues. Per germline, CDR1 SGHRS and CDR2 YFSETQ. With V trimmed by 1 base and J by 6 bases, 8 bases remained unmatched. CDR3 coding DNA: TGCGCCAGCAGCTTGCGAGCTAAGGGACTAGCGGGGGGCAATGAGCAGTTCTTC. Amino acid sequence: CASSLRAKGLAGGNEQFF.

The V and J genes are TRBV5-4 and TRBJ2-3; 9 bases map to TRBD2. The CDR3 is 16 residues long. V was pared by 3 bases and J by 0 bases, with 5 bases of the junction left unmatched. CDR1 is SGHNT and CDR2 is YYREEE in the germline V gene (reference sequence). The CDR3 is CASSSRGGTSTDTQYF. In DNA, the CDR3 is TGTGCCAGCAGCTCGCGGGGGGGGACAAGCACAGATACGCAGTATTTT.

V and J are TRBV5-5 and TRBJ2-3; 12 nucleotides agree with TRBD2. Germline V gene lookup returns CDR1 SGHKS and CDR2 YYEKEE (reference sequence). This CDR3 is 18 amino acids long. V trimming: 5 bases; J trimming: 4 bases; junction bases outside the gene matches: 14. The CDR3 nucleotides are TGTGCCAGCAGGACCTTCCCGGGACTAGCGGGTGTACCAGATACGCAGTATTTT. Residues: CASRTFPGLAGVPDTQYF.

The chain uses TRBV10-3 and TRBJ2-3; TRBD2 aligns across 7 bases. The V and J ends lost 1 base and 3 bases, in that order; junction bases with no gene match: 4. The length of the CDR3 is 15 residues. Germline values: CDR1 ENHRY, CDR2 SYGVKD. The CDR3 DNA reads as TGTGCCATCAGTGAGTATGGCGGGAGTACAGATACGCAGTATTTT. Translating it yields CAISEYGGSTDTQYF.

This chain joins TRBV18 and TRBJ2-3; maybe TRBD1 (6 bases). Looked up from germline, CDR1 is KGHSH and CDR2 is LQKENI. V was pared by 1 base and J by 1 base, with 18 bases between. CDR3 length equals 18 residues. CDR3 sequence (DNA): TGTGCCAGCTCACCACTTCAATCGACAGGTGTCGGCACAGATACGCAGTATTTT. It specifies CASSPLQSTGVGTDTQYF.

The CDR3 region has the DNA TGTGCCAGCAGCTTGGTGACCCTGAACACTGAAGCTTTCTTT. This encodes CASSLVTLNTEAFF. The V gene is TRBV5-5, the J gene TRBJ1-1; no reliable D call. The CDR3 consists of 14 residues. V was trimmed by 0 bases and J by 0 bases, leaving 6 bases between them. CDR1 SGHKS and CDR2 YYEKEE come from the germline V gene (reference sequence).

This clone was found a few times. V gene TRBV20-1 combines with J gene TRBJ2-1; D not certain. V gave up 4 bases and J gave up 5 bases, with 6 bases separating them. Germline V gene sequence: CDR1 DFQATT, CDR2 SNEGSKA (reference sequence). This CDR3 has 11 amino acids. DNA for the CDR3: TGCAGTGCTATCATACACAATGAGCAGTTCTTC. This gives the protein CSAIIHNEQFF.

The sample holds one count of this clone. The same CDR3 can be traced to other DNA sequences in this sample. The CDR3 spells CASSLGLAGAYEQYF. CDR3 nucleotides: TGTGCCAGCAGCTTGGGACTAGCGGGTGCCTACGAGCAGTACTTC. The V and J genes are TRBV11-2 and TRBJ2-7, with 12 bases that match TRBD2. CDR3 length equals 15 residues. With V trimmed by 3 bases and J by 2 bases, 2 bases remained unmatched. The V gene's germline CDR1 is SGHAT and CDR2 FQNNGV.

The V and J genes are TRBV5-5 and TRBJ1-2; TRBD1 matches 8 bases. The ends lost 5 bases at V and 4 bases at J; junction bases unmatched: 4. Germline CDR1 reads SGHKS; CDR2 reads YYEKEE (reference sequence). This CDR3 is 13 amino acids long. The CDR3 bases are TGTGCCAGCAGGGCAGGGGGCAGCTATGGCTACACCTTC. It is translated as CASRAGGSYGYTF.

The rearrangement uses TRBV4-3 and TRBJ2-7; 10 nucleotides match TRBD2. In germline, CDR1 is LGHNA, CDR2 YSLEER. V shed 4 bases, J shed 3 bases, and the junction held 3 bases outside the gene matches. There are 14 residues in the CDR3. The DNA of the CDR3 is TGCGCCAGCAGCCTTACTAGCGGGAACTACGAGCAGTACTTC. It yields the protein CASSLTSGNYEQYF.